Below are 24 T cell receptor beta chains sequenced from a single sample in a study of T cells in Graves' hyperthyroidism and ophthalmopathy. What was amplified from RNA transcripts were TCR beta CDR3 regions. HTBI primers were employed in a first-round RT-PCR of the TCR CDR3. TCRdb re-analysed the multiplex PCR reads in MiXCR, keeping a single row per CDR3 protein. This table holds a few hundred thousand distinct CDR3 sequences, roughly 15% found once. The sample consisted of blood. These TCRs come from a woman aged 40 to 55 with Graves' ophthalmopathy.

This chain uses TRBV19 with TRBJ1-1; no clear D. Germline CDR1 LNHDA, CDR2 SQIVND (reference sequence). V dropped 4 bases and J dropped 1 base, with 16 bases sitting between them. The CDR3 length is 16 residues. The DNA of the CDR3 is TGTGCCAGTAGTAAAGCAGTATTTCTGGGGAACACTGAAGCTTTCTTT. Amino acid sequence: CASSKAVFLGNTEAFF.

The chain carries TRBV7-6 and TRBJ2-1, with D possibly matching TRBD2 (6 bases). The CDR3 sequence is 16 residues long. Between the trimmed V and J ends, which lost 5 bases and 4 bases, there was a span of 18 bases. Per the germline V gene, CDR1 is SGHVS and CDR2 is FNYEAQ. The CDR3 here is CASSLSWAGSYNEQFF. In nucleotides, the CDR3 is TGTGCCAGCAGCCTTTCGTGGGCGGGATCTTACAATGAGCAGTTCTTC.

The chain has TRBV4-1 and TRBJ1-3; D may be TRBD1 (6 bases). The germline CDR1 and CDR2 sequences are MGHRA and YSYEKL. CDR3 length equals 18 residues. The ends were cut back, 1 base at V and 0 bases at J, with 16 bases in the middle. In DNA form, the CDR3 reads TGCGCCAGCAGCCAAGGCTTCTACAGGGCAAGCTCTGGAAACACCATATATTTT. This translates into CASSQGFYRASSGNTIYF.

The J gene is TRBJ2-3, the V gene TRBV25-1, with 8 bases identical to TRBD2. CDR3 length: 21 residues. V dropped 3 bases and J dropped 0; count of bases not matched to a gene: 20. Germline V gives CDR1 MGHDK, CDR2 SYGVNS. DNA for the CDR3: TGTGCCAGCAGTGACCCATCACGAGAGGGGAGGACTAGCCCTAGCACAGATACGCAGTATTTT. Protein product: CASSDPSREGRTSPSTDTQYF.

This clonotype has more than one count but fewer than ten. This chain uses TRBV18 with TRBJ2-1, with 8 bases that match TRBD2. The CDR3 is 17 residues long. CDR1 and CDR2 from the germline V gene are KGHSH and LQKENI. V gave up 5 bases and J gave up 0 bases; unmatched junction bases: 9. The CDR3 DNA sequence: TGTGCCAGCTCAGAGACAAAGCGGGGGAGCTCCTACAATGAGCAGTTCTTC. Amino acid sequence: CASSETKRGSSYNEQFF.

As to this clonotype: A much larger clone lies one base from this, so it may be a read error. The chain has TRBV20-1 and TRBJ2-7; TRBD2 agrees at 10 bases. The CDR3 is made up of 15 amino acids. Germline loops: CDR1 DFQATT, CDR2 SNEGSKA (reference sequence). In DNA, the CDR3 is TGCAGTGCTAGTGGAGCCGGGACTAGCGCGAGCGAGCAGTGCTTC. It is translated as CSASGAGTSASEQCF.

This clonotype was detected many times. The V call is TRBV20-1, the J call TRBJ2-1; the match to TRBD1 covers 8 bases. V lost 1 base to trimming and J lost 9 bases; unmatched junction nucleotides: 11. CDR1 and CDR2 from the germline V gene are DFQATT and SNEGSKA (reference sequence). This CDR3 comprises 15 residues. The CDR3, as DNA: TGCAGTGCTAGAGCACCGGGACAGGCGGTCAGTGAGCAGTTCTTC. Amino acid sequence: CSARAPGQAVSEQFF.

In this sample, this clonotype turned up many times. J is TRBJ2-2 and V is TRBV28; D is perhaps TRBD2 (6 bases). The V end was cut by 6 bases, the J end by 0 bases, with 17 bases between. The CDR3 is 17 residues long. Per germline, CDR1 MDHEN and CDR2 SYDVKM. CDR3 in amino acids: CASSPPGLKSNTGELFF. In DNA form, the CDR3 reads TGTGCCAGCAGCCCACCGGGACTCAAATCGAACACCGGGGAGCTGTTTTTT. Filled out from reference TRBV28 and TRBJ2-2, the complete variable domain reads DVKVTQSSRYLVKRTGEKVFLECVQDMDHENMFWYRQDPGLGLRLIYFSYDVKMKEKGDIPEGYSVSREKKERFSLILESASTNQTSMYLCASSPPGLKSNTGELFFGEGSRLTVL.

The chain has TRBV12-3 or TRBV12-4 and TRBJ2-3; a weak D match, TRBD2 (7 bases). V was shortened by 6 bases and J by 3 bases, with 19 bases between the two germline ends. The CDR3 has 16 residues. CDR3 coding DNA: TGTGCCAGCAGCCTTGGGGGGGGGGCATGGACAGATACGCAGTATTTT. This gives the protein CASSLGGGAWTDTQYF.

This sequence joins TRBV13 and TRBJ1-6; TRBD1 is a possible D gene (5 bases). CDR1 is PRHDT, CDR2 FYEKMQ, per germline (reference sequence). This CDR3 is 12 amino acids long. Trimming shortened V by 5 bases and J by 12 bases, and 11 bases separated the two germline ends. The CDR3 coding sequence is TGTGCCAGCAGCAGGCCCGGGGGACCCCTCCACTTT. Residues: CASSRPGGPLHF.

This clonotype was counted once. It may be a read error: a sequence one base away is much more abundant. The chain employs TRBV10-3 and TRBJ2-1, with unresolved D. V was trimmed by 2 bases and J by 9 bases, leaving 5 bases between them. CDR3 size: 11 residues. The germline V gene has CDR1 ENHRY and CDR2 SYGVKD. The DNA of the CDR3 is TGTGCCATCAGTGAGGGCACTGAGCAGTTCTTC. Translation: CAISEGTEQFF.

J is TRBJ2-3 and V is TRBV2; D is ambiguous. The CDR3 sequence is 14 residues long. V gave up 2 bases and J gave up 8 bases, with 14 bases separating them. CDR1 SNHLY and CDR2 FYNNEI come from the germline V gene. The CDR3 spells CASSERAPGFTQYF. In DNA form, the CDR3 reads TGTGCCAGCAGTGAAAGGGCCCCCGGGTTTACGCAGTATTTT. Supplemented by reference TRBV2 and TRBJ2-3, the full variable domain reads EPEVTQTPSHQVTQMGQEVILRCVPISNHLYFYWYRQILGQKVEFLVSFYNNEISEKSEIFDDQFSVERPDGSNFTLKIRSTKLEDSAMYFCASSERAPGFTQYFGPGTRLTVL.

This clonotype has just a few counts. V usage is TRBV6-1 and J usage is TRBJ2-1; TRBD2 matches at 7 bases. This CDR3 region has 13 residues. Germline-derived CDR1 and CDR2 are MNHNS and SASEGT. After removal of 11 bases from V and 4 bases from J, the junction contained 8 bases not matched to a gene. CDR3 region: CAGGTKEYNEQFF. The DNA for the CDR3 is TGTGCCGGCGGGACTAAAGAATACAATGAGCAGTTCTTC.

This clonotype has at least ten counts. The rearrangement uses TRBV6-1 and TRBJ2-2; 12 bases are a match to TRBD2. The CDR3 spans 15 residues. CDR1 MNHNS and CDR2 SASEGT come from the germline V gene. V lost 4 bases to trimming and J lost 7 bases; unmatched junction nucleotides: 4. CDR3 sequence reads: CASSGTSGNVGELFF. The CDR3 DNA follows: TGTGCCAGCAGTGGGACTAGCGGGAACGTCGGGGAGCTGTTTTTT.

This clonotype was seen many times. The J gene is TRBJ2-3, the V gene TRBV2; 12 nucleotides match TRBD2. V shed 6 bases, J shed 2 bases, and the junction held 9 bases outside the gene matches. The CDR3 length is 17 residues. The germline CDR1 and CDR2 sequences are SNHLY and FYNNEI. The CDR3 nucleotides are TGTGCCAGCAGGAACCCGGGACTAGCGGGCTCCACAGATACGCAGTATTTT. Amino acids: CASRNPGLAGSTDTQYF.

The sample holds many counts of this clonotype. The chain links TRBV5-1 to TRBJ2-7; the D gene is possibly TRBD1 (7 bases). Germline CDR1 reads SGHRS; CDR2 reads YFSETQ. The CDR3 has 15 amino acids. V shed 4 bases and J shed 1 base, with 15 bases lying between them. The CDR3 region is CASSMVPGGSYEQYF. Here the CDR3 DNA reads TGCGCCAGCAGCATGGTGCCAGGGGGGTCCTACGAGCAGTACTTC.

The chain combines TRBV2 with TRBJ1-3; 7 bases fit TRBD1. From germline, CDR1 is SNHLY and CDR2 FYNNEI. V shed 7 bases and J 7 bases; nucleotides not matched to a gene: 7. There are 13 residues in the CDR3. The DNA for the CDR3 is TGTGCCAGCACTAACAGGGGTTGGAACACCATATATTTT. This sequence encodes CASTNRGWNTIYF. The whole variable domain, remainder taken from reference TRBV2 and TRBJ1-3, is EPEVTQTPSHQVTQMGQEVILRCVPISNHLYFYWYRQILGQKVEFLVSFYNNEISEKSEIFDDQFSVERPDGSNFTLKIRSTKLEDSAMYFCASTNRGWNTIYFGEGSWLTVV.

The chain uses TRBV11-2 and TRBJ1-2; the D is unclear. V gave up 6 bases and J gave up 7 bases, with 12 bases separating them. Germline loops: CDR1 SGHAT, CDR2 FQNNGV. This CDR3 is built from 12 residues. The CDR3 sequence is CASRDLDTGYTF. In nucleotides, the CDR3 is TGTGCCAGCAGAGACCTTGACACTGGCTACACCTTC.

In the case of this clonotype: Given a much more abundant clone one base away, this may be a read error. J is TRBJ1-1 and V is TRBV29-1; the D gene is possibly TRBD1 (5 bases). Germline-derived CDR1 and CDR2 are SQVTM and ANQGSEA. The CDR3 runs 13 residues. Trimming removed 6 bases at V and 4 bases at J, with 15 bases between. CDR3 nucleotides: TGCAGCGTGTACTCAGGGATGAGCACTGAAGCTTTCTTT. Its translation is CSVYSGMSTEAFF.

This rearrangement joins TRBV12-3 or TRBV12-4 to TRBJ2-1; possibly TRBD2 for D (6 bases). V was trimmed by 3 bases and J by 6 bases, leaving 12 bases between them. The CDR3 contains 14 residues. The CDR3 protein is CASSFEGGLNEQFF. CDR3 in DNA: TGTGCCAGCAGTTTTGAGGGAGGCCTCAATGAGCAGTTCTTC.

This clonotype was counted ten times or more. This chain's CDR3 is CSARDRVLATYTQYF. The DNA of the CDR3 is TGCAGTGCTAGAGATAGAGTGCTAGCCACGTACACCCAGTACTTC. The V call is TRBV20-1, the J call TRBJ2-5, with D possibly being TRBD2 (5 bases). Germline V CDR1 and CDR2: DFQATT, SNEGSKA (reference sequence). CDR3 size: 15 residues. V dropped 0 bases and J dropped 8 bases, with 19 bases sitting between them.

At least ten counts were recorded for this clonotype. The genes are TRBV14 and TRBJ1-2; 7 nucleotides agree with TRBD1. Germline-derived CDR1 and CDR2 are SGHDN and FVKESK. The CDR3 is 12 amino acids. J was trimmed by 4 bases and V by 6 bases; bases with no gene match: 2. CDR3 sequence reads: CASSRDSYGYTF. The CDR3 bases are TGTGCCAGCAGTAGGGACAGCTATGGCTACACCTTC.

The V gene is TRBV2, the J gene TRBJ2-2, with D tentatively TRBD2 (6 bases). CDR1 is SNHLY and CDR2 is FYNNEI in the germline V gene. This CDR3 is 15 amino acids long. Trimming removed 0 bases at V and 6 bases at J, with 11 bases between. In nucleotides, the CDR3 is TGTGCCAGCAGTGAAGCGGGGGGACCATCCGGGGAGCTGTTTTTT. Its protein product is CASSEAGGPSGELFF.

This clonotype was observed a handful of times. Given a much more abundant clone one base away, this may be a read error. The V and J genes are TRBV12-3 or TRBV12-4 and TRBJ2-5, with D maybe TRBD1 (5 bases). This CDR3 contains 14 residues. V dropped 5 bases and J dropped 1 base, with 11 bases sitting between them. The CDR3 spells CASSALTAQETQYF. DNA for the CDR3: TGTGCCAGCAGTGCACTGACAGCCCAAGAGACCCAGTACTTC.